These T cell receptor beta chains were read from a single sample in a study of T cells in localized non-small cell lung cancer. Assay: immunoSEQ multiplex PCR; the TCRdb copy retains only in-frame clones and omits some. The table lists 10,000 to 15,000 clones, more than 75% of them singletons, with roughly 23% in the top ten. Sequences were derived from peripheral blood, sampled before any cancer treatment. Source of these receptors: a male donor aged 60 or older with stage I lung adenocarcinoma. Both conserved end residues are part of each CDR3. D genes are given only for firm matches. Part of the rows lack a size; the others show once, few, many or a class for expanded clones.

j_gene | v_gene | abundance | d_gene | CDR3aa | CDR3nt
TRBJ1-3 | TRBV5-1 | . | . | CASSPGAGGNTIYF | TGCGCCAGCAGCCCCGGGGCAGGAGGAAACACCATATATTTT
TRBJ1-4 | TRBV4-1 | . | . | CASSQGRESAAEKLFF | TGCGCCAGCAGCCAAGGTAGAGAGTCGGCTGCTGAAAAACTGTTTTTT
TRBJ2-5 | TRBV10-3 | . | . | CAAQGQLEETQYF | TGTGCCGCCCAGGGGCAGCTGGAAGAGACCCAGTACTTC
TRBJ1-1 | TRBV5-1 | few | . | CASREEVATEAFF | TGCGCCAGCAGGGAGGAGGTGGCCACTGAAGCTTTCTTT
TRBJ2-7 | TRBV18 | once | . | CASSPPTSLNEQYF | TGTGCCAGCTCACCACCCACCTCACTAAACGAGCAGTACTTC
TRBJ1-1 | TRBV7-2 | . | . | CASSLQADTEAFF | TGTGCCAGCAGCTTACAGGCAGATACTGAAGCTTTCTTT
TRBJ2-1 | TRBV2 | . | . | CASSSREGSYNEQFF | TGTGCCAGCAGCAGTCGAGAGGGGTCCTACAATGAGCAGTTCTTC
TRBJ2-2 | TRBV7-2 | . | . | CASSLRQPKNTGELFF | TGTGCCAGCAGCTTAAGACAGCCGAAGAACACCGGGGAGCTGTTTTTT
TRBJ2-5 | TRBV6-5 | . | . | CASRRGFPETQYF | TGTGCCAGCAGGAGAGGGTTTCCAGAGACCCAGTACTTC
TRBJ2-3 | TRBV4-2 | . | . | CASSHDGPFDTQYF | TGTGCCAGCAGCCATGATGGGCCTTTCGATACGCAGTATTTT
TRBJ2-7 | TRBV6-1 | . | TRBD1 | CASRTAGTGGYEQYF | TGTGCCAGCAGGACGGCCGGGACAGGGGGCTACGAGCAGTACTTC
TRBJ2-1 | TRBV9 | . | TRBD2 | CASSTSGGTLYNEQFF | TGTGCCAGCAGCACTAGCGGGGGGACTCTTTACAATGAGCAGTTCTTC
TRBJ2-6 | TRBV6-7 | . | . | CASSHTWRITKSGQLLTF | TGTGCCAGCAGTCATACATGGCGTATTACAAAGTCGGGCCAACTCCTGACTTTC
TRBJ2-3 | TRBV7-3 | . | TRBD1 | CASSLGGAGTDTQYF | TGTGCCAGCAGCCTAGGGGGCGCCGGCACAGATACGCAGTATTTT
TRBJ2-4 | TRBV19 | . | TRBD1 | CASSIAGGLQAKNIQYF | TGTGCCAGTAGTATAGCAGGGGGCCTCCAAGCCAAAAACATTCAGTACTTC
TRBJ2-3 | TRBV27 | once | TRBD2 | CASSSTVAGVQYF | TGTGCCAGCAGTTCAACCGTAGCGGGAGTGCAGTATTTT
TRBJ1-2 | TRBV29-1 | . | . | CSVDEGGNGYTF | TGCAGCGTTGATGAGGGGGGAAATGGCTACACCTTC
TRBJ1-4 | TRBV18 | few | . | CASSRDGTLNEKLFF | TGTGCCAGCTCACGGGACGGGACCCTTAATGAAAAACTGTTTTTT
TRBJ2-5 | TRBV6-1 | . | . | CASSEAEVRKTQYF | TGTGCCAGCAGTGAAGCGGAGGTTCGAAAGACCCAGTACTTC
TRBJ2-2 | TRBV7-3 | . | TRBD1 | CASSARDREISGELFF | TGTGCCAGCAGCGCCCGGGACAGGGAGATTTCCGGGGAGCTGTTTTTT
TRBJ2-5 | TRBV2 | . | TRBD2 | CASSELASGGWETQYF | TGTGCCAGCAGTGAATTGGCTAGCGGGGGATGGGAGACCCAGTACTTC
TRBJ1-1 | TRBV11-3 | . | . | CASILGRGDTEAFF | TGTGCCAGCATACTCGGACGAGGAGACACTGAAGCTTTCTTT
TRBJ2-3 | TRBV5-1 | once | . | CASSPSTDTQYF | TGCGCCAGCAGCCCGAGCACAGATACGCAGTATTTT
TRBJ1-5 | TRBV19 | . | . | CASSLTAPWPQHF | TGTGCCAGTAGTTTGACAGCACCGTGGCCCCAGCATTTT
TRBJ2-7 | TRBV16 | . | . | CASSQSGPTYEQYF | TGTGCCAGCAGCCAATCGGGACCTACCTACGAGCAGTACTTC
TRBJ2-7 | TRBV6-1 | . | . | CASSLTDRYEQYF | TGTGCCAGCAGCCTTACGGACCGTTACGAGCAGTACTTC
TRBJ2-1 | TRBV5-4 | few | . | CASSWGDEQFF | TGTGCCAGCAGCTGGGGGGATGAGCAGTTCTTC
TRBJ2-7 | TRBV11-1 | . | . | CASSLYGVSYEQYF | TGTGCCAGCAGCTTATATGGGGTGTCCTACGAGCAGTACTTC
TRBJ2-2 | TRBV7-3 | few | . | CASSAATANTGELFF | TGTGCCAGCAGTGCTGCGACAGCGAACACCGGGGAGCTGTTTTTT
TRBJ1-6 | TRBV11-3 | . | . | CASSPRGGPYNSPLHF | TGTGCCAGCAGCCCCCGGGGGGGGCCCTATAATTCACCCCTCCACTTT
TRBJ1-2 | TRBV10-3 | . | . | CAISDRTTLMEGYTF | TGTGCCATCAGTGATAGGACAACCCTAATGGAAGGCTACACCTTC
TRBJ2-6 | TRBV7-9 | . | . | CASSLALGTGANVLTF | TGTGCCAGCAGCTTAGCGCTGGGTACCGGGGCCAACGTCCTGACTTTC
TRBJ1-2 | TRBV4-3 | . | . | CASSQDTVGSGYGYTF | TGCGCCAGCAGCCAAGATACGGTGGGGTCGGGCTATGGCTACACCTTC
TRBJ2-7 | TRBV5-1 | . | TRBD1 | CASSSDREPYEQYF | TGCGCCAGCAGCTCGGACAGGGAGCCTTACGAGCAGTACTTC
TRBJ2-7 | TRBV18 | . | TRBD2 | CASSPPSGSEQYF | TGTGCCAGCTCACCACCAAGCGGGAGCGAGCAGTACTTC
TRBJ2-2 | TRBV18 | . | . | CASSPFAENTGELFF | TGTGCCAGCTCACCATTCGCAGAGAACACCGGGGAGCTGTTTTTT
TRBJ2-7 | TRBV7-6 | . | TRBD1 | CASSNRDRGSEQYF | TGTGCCAGCAGTAACCGGGACAGGGGGTCCGAGCAGTACTTC
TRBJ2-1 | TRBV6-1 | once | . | CASSESGAGSYNEQFF | TGTGCCAGCAGTGAAAGCGGTGCGGGCTCCTACAATGAGCAGTTCTTC
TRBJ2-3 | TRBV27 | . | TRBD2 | CASTGGYLTDTQYF | TGTGCCAGCACCGGGGGGTACCTCACAGATACGCAGTATTTT
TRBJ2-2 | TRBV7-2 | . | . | CASSWQYTGELFF | TGTGCCAGCAGCTGGCAGTACACCGGGGAGCTGTTTTTT
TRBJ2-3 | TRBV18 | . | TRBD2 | CASSPPSGEVDTQYF | TGTGCCAGCTCCCCGCCTAGCGGGGAAGTAGATACGCAGTATTTT
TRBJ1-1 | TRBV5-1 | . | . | CASSLERTVNTEAFF | TGCGCCAGCAGCTTGGAGAGGACAGTGAACACTGAAGCTTTCTTT
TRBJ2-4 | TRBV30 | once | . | CAWNQGRRNIQYF | TGTGCCTGGAACCAGGGCAGGAGAAACATTCAGTACTTC
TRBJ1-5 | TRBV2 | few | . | CASREATGWLAQPQHF | TGTGCCAGCAGGGAAGCCACAGGGTGGCTCGCTCAGCCCCAGCATTTT
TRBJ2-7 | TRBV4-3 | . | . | CASSQGNGPYEQYF | TGCGCCAGCAGCCAAGGTAACGGTCCCTACGAGCAGTACTTC
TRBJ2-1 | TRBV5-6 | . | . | CASIRPGLNEQFF | TGTGCCAGCATCAGGCCGGGTCTTAATGAGCAGTTCTTC
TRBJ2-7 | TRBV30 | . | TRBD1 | CAWSRDRVGISHEQYF | TGTGCCTGGAGTAGAGACAGGGTAGGCATAAGCCACGAGCAGTACTTC
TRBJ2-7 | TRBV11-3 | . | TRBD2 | CASSLRTSEQYF | TGTGCCAGCAGCTTAAGGACTAGCGAGCAGTACTTC
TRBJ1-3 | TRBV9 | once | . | CASSVGIGTGGNTIYF | TGTGCCAGCAGCGTAGGAATAGGAACGGGTGGAAACACCATATATTTT
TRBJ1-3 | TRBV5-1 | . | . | CASSLGEASRNTIYF | TGCGCCAGCAGCTTGGGGGAGGCCTCGAGAAACACCATATATTTT
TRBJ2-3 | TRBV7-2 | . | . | CASSPRGGHTDTQYF | TGTGCCAGCAGCCCGAGGGGGGGCCACACAGATACGCAGTATTTT
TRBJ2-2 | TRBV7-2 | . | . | CASSSPTANTGELFF | TGTGCCAGCAGCTCTCCGACAGCGAACACCGGGGAGCTGTTTTTT